This is a list of T cell receptor beta chains from one sample in a study of blood T cell repertoires in COVID-19. Profiling relied on immunoSEQ multiplex PCR, and the TCRdb table lists in-frame clones only, not all of them. Of about 300,000 clones listed, more than 70% were seen once; the top ten hold around 1.6%. Specimen: peripheral blood. These TCRs come from a woman aged 45-59 years with acute or convalescent COVID-19. CDR3s leave out the opening cysteine and the closing phenylalanine or tryptophan.

j_gene: TRBJ1-2; v_gene: TRBV27; CDR3aa: ASSRGAGQADYGYT
j_gene: TRBJ1-1; v_gene: TRBV28; CDR3aa: ASSLGRVYTEAF
j_gene: TRBJ2-7; v_gene: TRBV4-3; CDR3aa: ASSQDLGTGNYEQY
j_gene: TRBJ2-5; v_gene: TRBV7-8; CDR3aa: ASSLGTSGSETQY
j_gene: TRBJ2-1; v_gene: TRBV15; CDR3aa: ATSRDPDFEQF
j_gene: TRBJ2-5; v_gene: TRBV7-2; CDR3aa: ASSQGQHQETQY
j_gene: TRBJ1-2; v_gene: TRBV7-3; CDR3aa: ASRLAPGTEDYGYT
j_gene: TRBJ2-3; v_gene: TRBV25-1; CDR3aa: ASSDSGVETDTQY
j_gene: TRBJ1-6; v_gene: TRBV10-1; CDR3aa: ASSPSAREGNSPLH
j_gene: TRBJ1-1; v_gene: TRBV27; CDR3aa: ASSPLGQGGEAF
j_gene: TRBJ1-4; v_gene: TRBV25-1; CDR3aa: ASSEYRGNEKLF
j_gene: TRBJ2-5; v_gene: TRBV11-1; CDR3aa: ASSLGQEQETQY
j_gene: TRBJ2-1; v_gene: TRBV4-2; CDR3aa: ASSQGAGVRDNEQF
j_gene: TRBJ2-7; v_gene: TRBV5-4; CDR3aa: ASSLGGSSYEQY
j_gene: TRBJ2-7; v_gene: TRBV3-1/TRBV3-2; CDR3aa: ASSPRGQGSYEQY
j_gene: TRBJ2-1; v_gene: TRBV7-9; CDR3aa: ASSPQGGSLGDEQF
j_gene: TRBJ2-7; v_gene: TRBV6-5; CDR3aa: ASSYERDREPYEQY
j_gene: TRBJ2-3; v_gene: TRBV30; CDR3aa: AWSIGGLAGDHTQY
j_gene: TRBJ2-3; v_gene: TRBV27; CDR3aa: ASRPPRREGRGTDTQY
j_gene: TRBJ2-2; v_gene: TRBV7-8; CDR3aa: ASSLAGRSGGPGELF
j_gene: TRBJ1-5; v_gene: TRBV11-2; CDR3aa: ASSLEQGFQPQH
j_gene: TRBJ2-2; v_gene: TRBV18; CDR3aa: ASLTGQDTGELF
j_gene: TRBJ2-7; v_gene: TRBV6-2/TRBV6-3; CDR3aa: ASSYQVLAGDYEQY
j_gene: TRBJ1-3; v_gene: TRBV5-1; CDR3aa: ASSLAGNSGNTIY
j_gene: TRBJ1-2; v_gene: TRBV27; CDR3aa: ASTQQGAKGYT
j_gene: TRBJ2-1; v_gene: TRBV11-2; CDR3aa: ASRTTGQGAINEQF
j_gene: TRBJ2-7; v_gene: TRBV27; CDR3aa: ASSLRGYEQY
j_gene: TRBJ2-3; v_gene: TRBV7-2; CDR3aa: ASSLGLSSGRSTDTQY